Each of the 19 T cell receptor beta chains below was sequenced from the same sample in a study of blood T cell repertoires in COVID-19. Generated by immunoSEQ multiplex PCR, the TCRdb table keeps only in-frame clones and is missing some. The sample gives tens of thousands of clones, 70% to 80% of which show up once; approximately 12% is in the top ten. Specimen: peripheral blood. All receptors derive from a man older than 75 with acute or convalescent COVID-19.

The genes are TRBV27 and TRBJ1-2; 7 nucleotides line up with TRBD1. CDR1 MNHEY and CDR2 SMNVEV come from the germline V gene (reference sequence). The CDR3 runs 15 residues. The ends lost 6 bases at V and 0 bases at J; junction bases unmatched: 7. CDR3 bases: TGTGCCAGCAGACCTCAGGGGGTGCCTAACTATGGCTACACCTTC. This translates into CASRPQGVPNYGYTF.

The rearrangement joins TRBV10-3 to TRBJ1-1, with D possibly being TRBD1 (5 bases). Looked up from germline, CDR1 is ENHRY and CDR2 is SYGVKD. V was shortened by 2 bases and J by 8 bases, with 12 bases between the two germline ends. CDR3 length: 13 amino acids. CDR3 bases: TGTGCCATCAGTGAGGGGGACTTAGGGGAAGCTTTCTTT. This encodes CAISEGDLGEAFF.

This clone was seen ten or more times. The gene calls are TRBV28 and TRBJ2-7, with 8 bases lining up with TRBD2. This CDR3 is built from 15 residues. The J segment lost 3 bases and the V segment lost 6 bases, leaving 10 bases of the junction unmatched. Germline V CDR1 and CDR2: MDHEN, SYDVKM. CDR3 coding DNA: TGTGCCAGCAGAATTAGCGGGGTACGGTTCTACGAGCAGTACTTC. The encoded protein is CASRISGVRFYEQYF.

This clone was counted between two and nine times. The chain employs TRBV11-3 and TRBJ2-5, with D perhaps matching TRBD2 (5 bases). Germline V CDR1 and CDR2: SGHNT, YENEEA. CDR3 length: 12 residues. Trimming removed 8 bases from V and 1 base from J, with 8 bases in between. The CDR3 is CASGSSQETQYF. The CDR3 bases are TGTGCCAGCGGGAGTTCCCAAGAGACCCAGTACTTC.

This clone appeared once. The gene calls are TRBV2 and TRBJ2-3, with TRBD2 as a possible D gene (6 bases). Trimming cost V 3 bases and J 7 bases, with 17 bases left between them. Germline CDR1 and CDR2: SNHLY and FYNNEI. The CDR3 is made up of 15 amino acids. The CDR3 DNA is TGTGCCAGCAGTGAGGCTAGCGAGATATCTTATACGCAGTATTTT. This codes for CASSEASEISYTQYF.

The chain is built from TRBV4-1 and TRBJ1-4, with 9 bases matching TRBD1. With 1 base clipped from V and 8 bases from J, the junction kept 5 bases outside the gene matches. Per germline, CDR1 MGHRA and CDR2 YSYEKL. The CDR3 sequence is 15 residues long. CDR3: CASSQGQGGEEKLFF. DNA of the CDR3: TGCGCCAGCAGCCAAGGACAGGGGGGGGAAGAAAAACTGTTTTTT.

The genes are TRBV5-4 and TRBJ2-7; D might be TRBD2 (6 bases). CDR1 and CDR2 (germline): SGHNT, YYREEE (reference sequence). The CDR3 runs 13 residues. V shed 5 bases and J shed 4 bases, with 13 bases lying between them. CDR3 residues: CASRAGLSYEQYF. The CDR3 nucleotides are TGTGCCAGCAGGGCGGGATTGTCTTACGAGCAGTACTTC.

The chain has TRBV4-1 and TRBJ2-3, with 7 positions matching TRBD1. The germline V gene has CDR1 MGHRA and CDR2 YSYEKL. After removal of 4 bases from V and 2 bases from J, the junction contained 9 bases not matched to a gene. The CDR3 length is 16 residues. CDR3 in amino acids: CASSRWTGDDTDTQYF. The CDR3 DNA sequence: TGCGCCAGCAGCCGTTGGACAGGAGACGACACAGATACGCAGTATTTT.

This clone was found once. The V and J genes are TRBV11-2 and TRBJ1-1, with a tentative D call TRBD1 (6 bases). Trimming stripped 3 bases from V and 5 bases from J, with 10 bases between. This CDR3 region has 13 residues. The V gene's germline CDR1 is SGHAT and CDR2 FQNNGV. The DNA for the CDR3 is TGTGCCAGCAGCTTTTACAGGGAGACTGAAGCTTTCTTT. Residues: CASSFYRETEAFF.

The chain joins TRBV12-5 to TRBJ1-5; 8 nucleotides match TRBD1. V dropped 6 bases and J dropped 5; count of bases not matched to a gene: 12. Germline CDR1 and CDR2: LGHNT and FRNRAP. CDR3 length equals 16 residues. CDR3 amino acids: CASGPDRGGRHQPQHF. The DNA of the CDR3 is TGTGCTAGTGGCCCCGACAGGGGAGGGCGGCATCAGCCCCAGCATTTT.

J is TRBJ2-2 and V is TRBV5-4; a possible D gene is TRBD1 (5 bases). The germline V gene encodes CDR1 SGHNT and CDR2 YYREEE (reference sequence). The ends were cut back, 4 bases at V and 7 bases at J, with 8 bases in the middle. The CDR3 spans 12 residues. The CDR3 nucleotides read TGTGCCAGCAGCCAAGGGGTCGGGGAGCTGTTTTTT. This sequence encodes CASSQGVGELFF.

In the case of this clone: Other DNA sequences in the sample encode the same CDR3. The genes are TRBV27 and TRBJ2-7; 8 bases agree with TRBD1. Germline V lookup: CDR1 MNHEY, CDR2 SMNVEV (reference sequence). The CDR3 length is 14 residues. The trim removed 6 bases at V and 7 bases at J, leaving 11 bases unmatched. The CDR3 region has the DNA TGTGCCAGCAGCAGGCAGGGGGCGCCTTGGGAGCAGTACTTC. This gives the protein CASSRQGAPWEQYF.

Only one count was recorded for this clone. CDR3 in DNA: TGTGCCACCTCAGGGCAGGGGGTGAGCACTGAAGCTTTCTTT. Translation: CATSGQGVSTEAFF. This rearrangement joins TRBV7-2 to TRBJ1-1; 7 positions agree with TRBD1. V shed 10 bases, J shed 4 bases, and the junction held 12 bases outside the gene matches. CDR1 is SGHTA and CDR2 is FQGNSA in the germline V gene. This CDR3 contains 14 residues. Together with reference TRBV7-2 and TRBJ1-1, the CDR3 gives the full variable domain: GAGVSQSPSNKVTEKGKDVELRCDPISGHTALYWYRQSLGQGLEFLIYFQGNSAPDKSGLPSDRFSAERTGGSVSTLTIQRTQQEDSAVYLCATSGQGVSTEAFFGQGTRLTVV.

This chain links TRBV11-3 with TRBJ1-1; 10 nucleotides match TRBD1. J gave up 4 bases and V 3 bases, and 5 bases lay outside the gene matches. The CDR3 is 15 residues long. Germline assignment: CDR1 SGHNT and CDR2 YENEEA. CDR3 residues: CASSFPGQGSTEAFF. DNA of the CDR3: TGTGCCAGCAGCTTCCCGGGACAGGGGAGCACTGAAGCTTTCTTT.

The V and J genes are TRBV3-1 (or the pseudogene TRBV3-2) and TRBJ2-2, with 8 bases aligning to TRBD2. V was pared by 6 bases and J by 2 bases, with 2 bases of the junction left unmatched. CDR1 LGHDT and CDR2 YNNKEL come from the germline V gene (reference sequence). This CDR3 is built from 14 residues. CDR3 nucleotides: TGTGCCAGCAGGGGACTAGGAAACACCGGGGAGCTGTTTTTT. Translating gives CASRGLGNTGELFF.

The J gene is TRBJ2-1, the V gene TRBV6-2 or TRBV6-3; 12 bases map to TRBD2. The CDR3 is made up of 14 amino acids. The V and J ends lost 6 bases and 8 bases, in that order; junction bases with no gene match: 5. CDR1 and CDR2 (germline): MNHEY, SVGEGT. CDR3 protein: CASRPSGRGYEQFF. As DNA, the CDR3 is TGTGCCAGCAGACCTAGCGGGAGGGGGTATGAGCAGTTCTTC.

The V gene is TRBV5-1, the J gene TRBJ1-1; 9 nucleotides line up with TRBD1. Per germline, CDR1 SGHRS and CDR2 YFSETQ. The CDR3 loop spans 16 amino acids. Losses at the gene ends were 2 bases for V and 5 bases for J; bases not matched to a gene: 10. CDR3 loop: CASSFRDRALRTEAFF. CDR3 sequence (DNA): TGCGCCAGCAGCTTCCGGGACAGGGCCCTCCGAACTGAAGCTTTCTTT.

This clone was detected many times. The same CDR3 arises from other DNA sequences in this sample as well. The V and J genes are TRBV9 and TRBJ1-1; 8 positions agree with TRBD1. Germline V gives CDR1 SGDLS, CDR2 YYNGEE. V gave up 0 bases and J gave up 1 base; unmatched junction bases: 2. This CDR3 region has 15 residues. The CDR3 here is CASSVGTGSNTEAFF. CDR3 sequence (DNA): TGTGCCAGCAGCGTAGGGACAGGGTCGAACACTGAAGCTTTCTTT.

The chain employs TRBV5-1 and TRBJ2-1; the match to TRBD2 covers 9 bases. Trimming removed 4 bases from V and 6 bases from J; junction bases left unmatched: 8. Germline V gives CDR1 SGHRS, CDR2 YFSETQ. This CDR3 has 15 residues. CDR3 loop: CASSQDSGRGNEQFF. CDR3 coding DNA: TGCGCCAGCAGCCAGGATAGCGGGAGAGGCAATGAGCAGTTCTTC.